One sample yielded the 21 T cell receptor beta chains listed below, sequenced in a study of blood T cell repertoires in COVID-19. The data were produced by immunoSEQ multiplex PCR, yet TCRdb's version contains in-frame clones alone and is incomplete. The sample carries under 55,000 clones, about 85% recorded once. The sample was peripheral blood. These receptor sequences come from a man aged 40-49 years with active COVID-19.

The genes are TRBV28 and TRBJ2-3, with 9 bases aligning to TRBD2. Germline CDR1 and CDR2: MDHEN and SYDVKM. Trimming at V came to 6 bases and at J to 6 bases, leaving 16 bases not matched to a gene. The CDR3 length is 17 residues. CDR3 in amino acids: CASSVTSGASMPDTQYF. The CDR3 nucleotides are TGTGCCAGCAGCGTGACTAGCGGAGCCTCCATGCCCGATACGCAGTATTTT.

V and J are TRBV9 and TRBJ2-3, with a weak D call TRBD2 (5 bases). The V gene's germline CDR1 is SGDLS and CDR2 YYNGEE. Trimming stripped 2 bases from V and 1 base from J, with 11 bases between. The CDR3 extends over 15 amino acids. The chain's CDR3 is CASSVEGMRTDTQYF. In DNA, the CDR3 is TGTGCCAGCAGCGTCGAGGGAATGCGCACAGATACGCAGTATTTT. Looking up the rest from reference TRBV9 and TRBJ2-3 gives the full variable domain: DSGVTQTPKHLITATGQRVTLRCSPRSGDLSVYWYQQSLDQGLQFLIQYYNGEERAKGNILERFSAQQFPDLHSELNLSSLELGDSALYFCASSVEGMRTDTQYFGPGTRLTVL.

The V call is TRBV11-2, the J call TRBJ1-2; D is uncertain. V lost 5 bases and J lost 6, with 13 bases in between. The length of the CDR3 is 13 residues. Germline V lookup: CDR1 SGHAT, CDR2 FQNNGV. CDR3 sequence: CASSPRPGDGYTF. Here the CDR3 DNA reads TGTGCCAGCAGCCCACGTCCCGGGGATGGCTACACCTTC.

This sequence joins TRBV7-9 and TRBJ2-7; 9 nucleotides line up with TRBD1. Germline values: CDR1 SEHNR, CDR2 FQNEAQ (reference sequence). The CDR3 has 16 amino acids. Trimming removed 0 bases from V and 5 bases from J; junction bases left unmatched: 8. DNA for the CDR3: TGTGCCAGCAGCTTAGCGCGCAGGACAGGGGCCCACGAGCAGTACTTC. Translating it yields CASSLARRTGAHEQYF.

This rearrangement joins TRBV10-3 to TRBJ2-5; 8 bases fit TRBD1. CDR1 ENHRY and CDR2 SYGVKD come from the germline V gene. V was clipped by 2 bases and J by 4 bases; unmatched bases: 3. CDR3 length: 14 residues. Written as DNA, the CDR3 is TGTGCCATCAGTGAGCGGACAGGGCGAGAGACCCAGTACTTC. Translation gives CAISERTGRETQYF.

The V call is TRBV6-2 or TRBV6-3, the J call TRBJ2-1, with TRBD2 matching over 9 bases. The V gene end was trimmed by 2 bases and the J gene end by 0 bases; junction bases not matched to a gene: 8. The CDR3 sequence is 18 residues long. In germline, CDR1 is MNHEY, CDR2 SVGEGT. For the CDR3, the DNA is TGTGCCAGCAGTTACAAGGGTAGCGGGAGCCCCTCCTACAATGAGCAGTTCTTC. This translates into CASSYKGSGSPSYNEQFF.

J is TRBJ1-4 and V is TRBV5-1; 8 bases align to TRBD1. The CDR3 has 14 residues. V dropped 2 bases and J dropped 5; count of bases not matched to a gene: 2. The germline CDR1 and CDR2 sequences are SGHRS and YFSETQ. CDR3 sequence reads: CASSFDRGNEKLFF. The CDR3 DNA follows: TGCGCCAGCAGCTTCGACAGGGGAAATGAAAAACTGTTTTTT.

The chain is built from TRBV5-1 and TRBJ2-7; D gene unclear. V lost 6 bases, J lost 2 bases, and 18 bases lay in between. The CDR3 has 15 residues. Germline V CDR1 and CDR2: SGHRS, YFSETQ. This CDR3 is CASNDRPGGTYEQYF. CDR3 bases: TGCGCCAGCAACGATCGCCCGGGTGGAACCTACGAGCAGTACTTC.

V usage is TRBV6-6 and J usage is TRBJ2-7; 7 bases align to TRBD2. This CDR3 contains 15 residues. V lost 6 bases to trimming and J lost 0 bases; unmatched junction nucleotides: 8. Germline CDR1 MNHNY, CDR2 SVGAGI (reference sequence). CDR3 nucleotide sequence: TGTGCCAGCAGAATAACCAGGGACTACTCCTACGAGCAGTACTTC. Translation: CASRITRDYSYEQYF.

The chain combines TRBV6-5 with TRBJ2-1, with 8 nucleotides matching TRBD2. The trim removed 5 bases at V and 6 bases at J, leaving 9 bases unmatched. The germline CDR1 and CDR2 sequences are MNHEY and SVGAGI. There are 15 residues in the CDR3. CDR3: CASSPEGRGVNEQFF. CDR3 bases: TGTGCCAGCAGTCCTGAGGGGCGGGGGGTCAATGAGCAGTTCTTC.

The chain joins TRBV19 to TRBJ1-5; D uncertain. This CDR3 spans 15 amino acids. Between the trimmed V and J ends, which lost 4 bases and 0 bases, there was a span of 10 bases. Germline CDR1 is LNHDA and CDR2 is SQIVND (reference sequence). The CDR3 DNA is TGTGCCAGTAGTACACTGCTATATAGCAATCAGCCCCAGCATTTT. Translating gives CASSTLLYSNQPQHF. Full variable domain (rest looked up from reference TRBV19 and TRBJ1-5): DGGITQSPKYLFRKEGQNVTLSCEQNLNHDAMYWYRQDPGQGLRLIYYSQIVNDFQKGDIAEGYSVSREKKESFPLTVTSAQKNPTAFYLCASSTLLYSNQPQHFGDGTRLSIL.

This chain connects TRBV5-1 to TRBJ2-7; 10 nucleotides align to TRBD2. Germline lookup yields CDR1 SGHRS and CDR2 YFSETQ. Unmatched junction bases numbered 13, after V lost 5 bases and J lost 5 bases. The CDR3 has 16 amino acids. This CDR3 reads CASSRGSSGSSHEQYF. For the CDR3, the DNA is TGCGCCAGCAGTCGGGGGTCTAGCGGGAGTAGCCACGAGCAGTACTTC.

This clone has a single count. The genes are TRBV14 and TRBJ1-2; 8 nucleotides agree with TRBD1. V shed 0 bases and J 7 bases; nucleotides not matched to a gene: 7. Germline loops: CDR1 SGHDN, CDR2 FVKESK. The CDR3 contains 15 residues. The CDR3 is CASSQDQGALSGYTF. Here the CDR3 DNA reads TGTGCCAGCAGCCAAGATCAGGGGGCGCTTTCTGGCTACACCTTC.

V usage is TRBV18 and J usage is TRBJ2-3; no clear D. This CDR3 is built from 14 residues. V dropped 3 bases and J dropped 2 bases, with 9 bases sitting between them. CDR1 KGHSH and CDR2 LQKENI come from the germline V gene. The CDR3 DNA reads TGTGCCAGCTCACCTAGCTTTCTCACAGATACGCAGTATTTT. Amino acid sequence: CASSPSFLTDTQYF.

V is TRBV5-1 and J is TRBJ2-3; 11 bases align to TRBD2. Germline CDR1 and CDR2: SGHRS and YFSETQ. This CDR3 contains 20 residues. Trimming removed 1 base from V and 0 bases from J; junction bases left unmatched: 13. In DNA form, the CDR3 reads TGCGCCAGCAGCTTGCCGACTAGCGGGAAAAAAAAATATAGCACAGATACGCAGTATTTT. It specifies CASSLPTSGKKKYSTDTQYF.

J is TRBJ2-1 and V is TRBV3-1 (or the pseudogene TRBV3-2); D might be TRBD2 (6 bases). The V and J ends lost 4 bases and 6 bases respectively, with 7 bases between them. The CDR3 consists of 12 residues. Germline V gene lookup returns CDR1 LGHDT and CDR2 YNNKEL (reference sequence). The CDR3 region is CASSPSVNEQFF. CDR3 nucleotides: TGTGCCAGCAGCCCTAGCGTCAATGAGCAGTTCTTC.

This rearrangement joins TRBV28 to TRBJ2-1, with 10 bases aligning to TRBD2. J was trimmed by 4 bases and V by 5 bases; bases with no gene match: 8. The CDR3 is 16 residues long. The V gene's germline CDR1 is MDHEN and CDR2 SYDVKM. CDR3 nucleotides: TGTGCCAGCAGTCCTCTTCTAGCGGGGGCGTACAATGAGCAGTTCTTC. It encodes CASSPLLAGAYNEQFF. The full variable domain, rest sourced from reference TRBV28 and TRBJ2-1, is DVKVTQSSRYLVKRTGEKVFLECVQDMDHENMFWYRQDPGLGLRLIYFSYDVKMKEKGDIPEGYSVSREKKERFSLILESASTNQTSMYLCASSPLLAGAYNEQFFGPGTRLTVL.

V usage is TRBV3-1 (or the pseudogene TRBV3-2) and J usage is TRBJ2-5, with 7 nucleotides matching TRBD2. CDR3 length: 12 residues. The germline CDR1 and CDR2 sequences are LGHDT and YNNKEL (reference sequence). V lost 6 bases and J lost 5; bases outside the gene matches: 3. The CDR3 DNA reads TGTGCCAGCAGGGGAGGGCCGGAGACCCAGTACTTC. Residues: CASRGGPETQYF.

V and J are TRBV5-6 and TRBJ1-6, with 10 nucleotides matching TRBD1. This CDR3 spans 14 amino acids. CDR1 SGHDT and CDR2 YYEEEE come from the germline V gene. J gave up 9 bases and V 3 bases, and 3 bases lay outside the gene matches. The CDR3 region is CASSSRTGGSPLHF. CDR3 DNA sequence: TGTGCCAGCAGCTCACGGACAGGGGGTTCACCCCTCCACTTT.

The J gene is TRBJ1-5, the V gene TRBV5-1; D is uncertain. Germline CDR1 reads SGHRS; CDR2 reads YFSETQ. The V end lost 0 bases, the J end lost 0 bases, and 7 bases lay between the germline ends. The CDR3 loop spans 15 amino acids. The CDR3: CASSLGQSSNQPQHF. The CDR3 DNA is TGCGCCAGCAGCTTGGGGCAGTCTAGCAATCAGCCCCAGCATTTT.

The V call is TRBV14, the J call TRBJ1-2, with no clear D. V was clipped by 1 base and J by 2 bases, with 5 bases between them. The CDR3 runs to 13 residues. The germline gives CDR1 SGHDN, CDR2 FVKESK. CDR3 nucleotide sequence: TGTGCCAGCAGCCAAGCGGTAAACTATGGCTACACCTTC. Its protein is CASSQAVNYGYTF.